This TCR beta chain was captured by sequencing in a study of cytomegalovirus exposure and HLA in healthy donors. Researchers ran the PCR with 60 Vbeta and 13 Jbeta primers. Sequencing used immunoSEQ multiplex PCR; TCRdb keeps in-frame clones, though not all of them. The data contain 150,000 or so clones, around 80% of them singletons. In germline, CDR1 is MNHNS, CDR2 SASEGT. V lost 7 bases and J lost 4; bases outside the gene matches: 6. The CDR3 covers 14 residues. Study-wide points: Reportedly, TCR beta sequences accurately predicted HLA-A and HLA-B alleles in most subjects. As a later analysis showed, several of the most significant clusters appeared to be linked to common viral pathogens.

With regard to this clone: Its matching antigen is unknown.

The chain recombines TRBV6-1 with TRBJ2-5; 10 nucleotides line up with TRBD2. The specimen was PBMCs. The sequence was obtained from a man between 18 and 35 years old in good health and CMV-seropositive. CDR3 amino acids: CASKEREGRETQYF. The CDR3 coding sequence is TGTGCCAGCAAGGAGCGGGAGGGCCGAGAGACCCAGTACTTC.